This section outlines one T cell receptor (beta chain) sequence together with its context. The germline V and J ends were trimmed by 4 bases and 2 bases, with 8 bases remaining between them. The CDR3 is 14 residues long. Germline-derived CDR1 and CDR2 are LNHNV and YYDKDF (reference sequence). Using immunoSEQ multiplex PCR, the repertoire was profiled, and TCRdb retains in-frame clones only, with some absent. The sample has over 100,000 clones, approximately 84% seen once. This entry belongs to a study of blood T cell repertoires in COVID-19. The sample taken for sequencing was peripheral blood. This TCR derives from a man in his forties with acute or convalescent COVID-19. The chain employs TRBV15 and TRBJ1-4, with a possible D match to TRBD1 (5 bases). The CDR3 bases are TGTGCCACCAGCATCAGGGTGACTAATGAAAAACTGTTTTTT. Translating gives CATSIRVTNEKLFF.